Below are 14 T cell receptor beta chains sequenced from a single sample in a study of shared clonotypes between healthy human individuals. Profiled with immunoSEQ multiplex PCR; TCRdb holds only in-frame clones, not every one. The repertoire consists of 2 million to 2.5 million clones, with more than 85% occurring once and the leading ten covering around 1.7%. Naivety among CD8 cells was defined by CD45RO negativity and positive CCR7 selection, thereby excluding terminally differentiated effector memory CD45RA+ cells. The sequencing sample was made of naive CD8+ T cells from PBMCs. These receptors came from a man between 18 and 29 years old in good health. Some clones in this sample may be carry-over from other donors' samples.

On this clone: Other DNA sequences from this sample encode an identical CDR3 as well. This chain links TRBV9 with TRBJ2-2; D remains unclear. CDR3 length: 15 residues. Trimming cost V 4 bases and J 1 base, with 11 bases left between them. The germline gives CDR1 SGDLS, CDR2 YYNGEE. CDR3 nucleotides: TGTGCCAGCAGCCTGAGGACGGGGAACACCGGGGAGCTGTTTTTT. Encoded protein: CASSLRTGNTGELFF. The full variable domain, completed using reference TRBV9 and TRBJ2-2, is DSGVTQTPKHLITATGQRVTLRCSPRSGDLSVYWYQQSLDQGLQFLIQYYNGEERAKGNILERFSAQQFPDLHSELNLSSLELGDSALYFCASSLRTGNTGELFFGEGSRLTVL.

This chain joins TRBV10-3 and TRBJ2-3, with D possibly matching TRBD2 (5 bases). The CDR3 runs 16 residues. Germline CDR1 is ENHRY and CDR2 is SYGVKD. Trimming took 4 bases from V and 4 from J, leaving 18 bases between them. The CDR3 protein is CAISGEDYKKADTQYF. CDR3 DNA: TGTGCCATCAGTGGGGAAGACTACAAAAAGGCAGATACGCAGTATTTT.

DNA for the CDR3: TGTGCCAGCAGTAAGAATGACGGGGGGGAGACCCAGTACTTC. Translation gives CASSKNDGGETQYF. The rearrangement links TRBV28 to TRBJ2-5; TRBD2 matches 7 bases. V was pared by 5 bases and J by 5 bases, with 8 bases of the junction left unmatched. In germline, CDR1 is MDHEN, CDR2 SYDVKM. The CDR3 is made up of 14 amino acids.

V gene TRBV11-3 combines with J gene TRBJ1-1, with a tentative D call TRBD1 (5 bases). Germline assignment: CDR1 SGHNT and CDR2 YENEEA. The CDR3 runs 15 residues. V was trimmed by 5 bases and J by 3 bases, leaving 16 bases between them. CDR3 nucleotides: TGTGCCAGCAGCATAAAAGCGGGGCTTCACACTGAAGCTTTCTTT. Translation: CASSIKAGLHTEAFF.

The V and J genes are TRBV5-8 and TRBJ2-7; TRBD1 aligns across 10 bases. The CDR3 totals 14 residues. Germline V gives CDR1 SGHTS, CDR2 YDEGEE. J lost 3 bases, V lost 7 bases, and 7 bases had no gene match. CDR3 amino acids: CASAWGQGYYEQYF. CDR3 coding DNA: TGTGCCAGCGCCTGGGGACAGGGGTACTACGAGCAGTACTTC.

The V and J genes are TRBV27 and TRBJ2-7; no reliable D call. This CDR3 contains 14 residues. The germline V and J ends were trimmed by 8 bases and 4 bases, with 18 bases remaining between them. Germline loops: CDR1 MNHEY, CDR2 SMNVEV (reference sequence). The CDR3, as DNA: TGTGCCAGCGGCCCCCGTAACGCTAATTACGAGCAGTACTTC. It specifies CASGPRNANYEQYF.

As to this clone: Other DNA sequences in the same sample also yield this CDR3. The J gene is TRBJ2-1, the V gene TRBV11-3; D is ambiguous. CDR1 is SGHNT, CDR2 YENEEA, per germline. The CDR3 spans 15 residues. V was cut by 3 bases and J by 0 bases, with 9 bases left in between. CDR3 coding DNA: TGTGCCAGCAGCTTCGGACGGAGCTCCTACAATGAGCAGTTCTTC. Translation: CASSFGRSSYNEQFF.

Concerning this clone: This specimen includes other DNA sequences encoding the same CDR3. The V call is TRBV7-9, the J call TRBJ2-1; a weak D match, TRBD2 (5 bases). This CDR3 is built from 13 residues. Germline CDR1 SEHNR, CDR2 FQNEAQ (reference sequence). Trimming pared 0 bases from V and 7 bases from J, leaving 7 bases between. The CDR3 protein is CASSLAPGNEQFF. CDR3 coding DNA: TGTGCCAGCAGCTTAGCGCCGGGGAATGAGCAGTTCTTC.

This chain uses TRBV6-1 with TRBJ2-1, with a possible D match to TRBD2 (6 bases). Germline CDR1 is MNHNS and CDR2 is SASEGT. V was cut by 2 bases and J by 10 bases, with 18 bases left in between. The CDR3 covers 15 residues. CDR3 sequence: CASSELAKTFGEQFF. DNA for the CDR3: TGTGCCAGCAGTGAACTAGCGAAGACTTTTGGGGAGCAGTTCTTC.

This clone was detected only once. The CDR3 here is CASSFSGRVHTGELFF. The CDR3 DNA reads as TGTGCCAGCAGCTTCTCAGGGCGAGTACACACCGGGGAGCTGTTTTTT. The chain uses TRBV5-6 and TRBJ2-2; TRBD1 might be the D (5 bases). The germline V gene encodes CDR1 SGHDT and CDR2 YYEEEE. The CDR3 has 16 amino acids. Trimming took off 2 bases at V and 3 bases at J, with 14 bases between the two ends.

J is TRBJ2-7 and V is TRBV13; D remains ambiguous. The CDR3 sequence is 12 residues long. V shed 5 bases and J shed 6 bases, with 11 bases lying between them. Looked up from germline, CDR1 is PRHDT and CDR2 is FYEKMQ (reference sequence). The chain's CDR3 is CASSQSTGEQYF. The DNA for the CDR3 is TGTGCCAGCAGCCAATCTACGGGCGAGCAGTACTTC.

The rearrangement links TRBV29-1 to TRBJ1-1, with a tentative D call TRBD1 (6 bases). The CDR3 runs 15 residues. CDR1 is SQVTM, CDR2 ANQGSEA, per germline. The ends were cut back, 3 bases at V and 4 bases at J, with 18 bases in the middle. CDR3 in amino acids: CSVDFRWGATTEAFF. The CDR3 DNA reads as TGCAGCGTTGATTTCCGTTGGGGGGCGACCACTGAAGCTTTCTTT.

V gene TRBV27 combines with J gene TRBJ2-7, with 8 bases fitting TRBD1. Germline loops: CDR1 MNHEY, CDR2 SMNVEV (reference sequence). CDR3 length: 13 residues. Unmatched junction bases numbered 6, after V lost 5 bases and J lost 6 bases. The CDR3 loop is CASSQRTGFEQYF. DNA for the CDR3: TGTGCCAGCAGTCAGCGGACAGGGTTCGAGCAGTACTTC.

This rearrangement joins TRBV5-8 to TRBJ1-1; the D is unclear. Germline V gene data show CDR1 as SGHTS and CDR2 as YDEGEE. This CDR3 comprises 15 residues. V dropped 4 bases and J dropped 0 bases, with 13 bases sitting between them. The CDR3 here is CASSTDVLMNTEAFF. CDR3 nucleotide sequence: TGTGCCAGCAGCACGGACGTTCTGATGAACACTGAAGCTTTCTTT.